These T cell receptor beta chains were read from a single sample in a study of beta chain features in type 1 diabetes. Using immunoSEQ multiplex PCR, the repertoire was profiled, and TCRdb retains in-frame clones only, with some absent. Among about 930,000 clones listed, about a sixth were seen once. The sequenced material came from naive CD4+ T cells from blood. These receptors originate from a woman aged 18 to 35 in good health. The CDR3 runs from the conserved cysteine through the conserved F or W. D genes are given only for firm matches. Clone size, where shown, is once, few, many, or a class for clones that have expanded.

j_call v_call clone_size d_call cdr3_nt cdr3_aa
TRBJ2-1 TRBV29-1 - TRBD2 TGCAGCTCTATTAGCGGGAGGGCGCATAAGTACAATGAGCAGTTCTTC CSSISGRAHKYNEQFF
TRBJ1-5 TRBV6-5 - TRBD1 TGTGCCAGCAGCCGGACAGGTCGGAATCAGCCCCAGCATTTT CASSRTGRNQPQHF
TRBJ1-5 TRBV6-5 - - TGTGCCAGCAGTTACTCTTCGAGTAGCAATCAGCCCCAGCATTTT CASSYSSSSNQPQHF
TRBJ1-4 TRBV7-9 - TRBD1 TGTGCCAGCAGCTTACGAGGGGGCGATGAAAAACTGTTTTTT CASSLRGGDEKLFF
TRBJ1-1 TRBV7-9 few - TGTGCCAGCAGCTTAGTCAGGGTCGCTGAAGCTTTCTTT CASSLVRVAEAFF
TRBJ1-1 TRBV6-5 - - TGTGCCAGCTTTAGACCGTACAGACAACACACTGAAGCTTTCTTT CASFRPYRQHTEAFF
TRBJ2-6 TRBV5-1 - - TGCGCCAGCAGCTTGGTTCCGCGGACCTCTGGGGCCAACGTCCTGACTTTC CASSLVPRTSGANVLTF
TRBJ1-4 TRBV18 - - TGTGCCAGCTCACCAGTTGCGGGGGCTAATAATGAAAAACTGTTTTTT CASSPVAGANNEKLFF
TRBJ2-3 TRBV7-3 few TRBD2 TGTGCCAGCAGCGAGCGACTAGCGGGAGGTACAGATACGCAGTATTTT CASSERLAGGTDTQYF
TRBJ1-1 TRBV2 few - TGTGCCAGCAGTGAACAGGCTGAAGCTTTCTTT CASSEQAEAFF
TRBJ1-2 TRBV7-6 few - TGTGCCAGCAGCTTAGCGCGTGGAATCGGCTACACCTTC CASSLARGIGYTF
TRBJ1-3 TRBV4-2 - - TGTGCCAGCAGCCCCGAACGGGGAAATGCTGGAAACACCATATATTTT CASSPERGNAGNTIYF
TRBJ2-6 TRBV28 many TRBD1 TGTGCCAGCAGTTTGCGACAGGGCCAAGACCTGACTTTC CASSLRQGQDLTF
TRBJ1-1 TRBV7-2 - - TGTGCCAGCAGCTTGCATTTGAACACTGAAGCTTTCTTT CASSLHLNTEAFF
TRBJ2-3 TRBV14 - TRBD2 TGTGCCAGCAGCCAAGAACGCGGACGGGGGGTCACTCTAGACACGCAGTATTTT CASSQERGRGVTLDTQYF
TRBJ2-7 TRBV7-2 - - TGTGCCAGCAGCCTAGCAAGGAGCTGGCCCTACGAGCAGTACTTC CASSLARSWPYEQYF
TRBJ2-7 TRBV5-1 few TRBD1 TGCGCCAGCAGCTCGCAACAGGGGGCGCGGTACGAGCAGTACTTC CASSSQQGARYEQYF
TRBJ2-7 TRBV5-1 few - TGCGCCAGCAGCTTCGGCGGAGTCTCCCCGGTGGGCGAGCAGTACTTC CASSFGGVSPVGEQYF
TRBJ2-1 TRBV7-9 few - TGTGCCAGCAGCTTATCGCGGGCCGAGCAGTTCTTC CASSLSRAEQFF
TRBJ2-5 TRBV19 few TRBD1 TGTGCCAGTAGTTCGGTGACAGGGGACCAAGAGACCCAGTACTTC CASSSVTGDQETQYF
TRBJ2-3 TRBV18 - - TGTGCCAGCTCACCATCACGGGGGAGCACAGATACGCAGTATTTT CASSPSRGSTDTQYF
TRBJ2-1 TRBV4-2 - - TGTGCCAGCAGCATCAGTAATGAGCAGTTCTTC CASSISNEQFF
TRBJ2-1 TRBV29-1 - - TGCAGCGTTGGCGCTCTTGAGCAGTTCTTC CSVGALEQFF
TRBJ1-2 TRBV9 - TRBD1 TGTGCCAGCAGCGTAATTCAGGGGGCGGGCTACACCTTC CASSVIQGAGYTF
TRBJ2-3 TRBV19 few - TGTGCCAGTAGTATGATAGCGGACACAGATACGCAGTATTTT CASSMIADTDTQYF
TRBJ1-2 TRBV10-2 - - TGCGCCAGCAGTGATAGGCGATCCGGCTACACCTTC CASSDRRSGYTF
TRBJ2-1 TRBV11-2 - - TGTGCCAGCAGCCCCAGAAACCTCCCTAATGAGCAGTTCTTC CASSPRNLPNEQFF
TRBJ1-1 TRBV28 few - TGTGCCAGCAGTTTAGGGACTGAAGCTTTCTTT CASSLGTEAFF
TRBJ2-3 TRBV9 - TRBD2 TGTGCCAGCAGCGTAGGGACTAGCGGGTATGGCACAGATACGCAGTATTTT CASSVGTSGYGTDTQYF
TRBJ2-6 TRBV7-9 few TRBD1 TGTGCCAGCAGCTTGGGACAGGGGGTTTCCCGCTCTGGGGCCAACGTCCTGACTTTC CASSLGQGVSRSGANVLTF
TRBJ2-1 TRBV4-2 - - TGTGCCAGCAGCCAGGGTCTAGCAGCTAATTCCTACAATGAGCAGTTCTTC CASSQGLAANSYNEQFF
TRBJ2-1 TRBV7-3 - TRBD2 TGTGCCAGCAGCTTAGGTGGCGGGAGGTACCCCAATGAGCAGTTCTTC CASSLGGGRYPNEQFF
TRBJ2-5 TRBV21-1 - - TGTGCCAGCAGCAACAGGATGCGGGAAGGTAACTTC CASSNRMREGNF
TRBJ1-5 TRBV5-4 - TRBD1 TGTGCCAGCAGCTTGGGTGGGACAGGGAATCAGCCCCAGCATTTT CASSLGGTGNQPQHF
TRBJ2-2 TRBV5-5 - TRBD1 TGTGCCAGCAGCCCCCGGACAGGGAACACCGGGGAGCTGTTTTTT CASSPRTGNTGELFF
TRBJ2-4 TRBV7-2 few - TGTGCCAGCAGCTTTCCGGAGGGAGTCATTGACAAAAACATTCAGTACTTC CASSFPEGVIDKNIQYF
TRBJ2-2 TRBV6-6 few TRBD1 TGTGCCAGCAGGAGTTTGGCAGGGGGCACCGGGGAGCTGTTTTTT CASRSLAGGTGELFF
TRBJ2-1 TRBV6-5 - - TGTGCCAGCAGCTACAAGGGGAATGAGCAGTTCTTC CASSYKGNEQFF
TRBJ1-4 TRBV15 few - TGTGCCACCAGCAGAGATTTACAGTCTAATGAAAAACTGTTTTTT CATSRDLQSNEKLFF
TRBJ1-2 TRBV5-1 - - TGCGCCAGCAGCTTGTTGACAGGTTCAGATGGCTACACCTTC CASSLLTGSDGYTF
TRBJ2-1 TRBV28 few - TGTGCCAGCCGGGAGTCGAGCTCCTACAATGAGCAGTTCTTC CASRESSSYNEQFF
TRBJ1-2 TRBV5-1 - - TGCGCCAGCAGCCCGTGGCGATCGGGGGACTATGGCTACACCTTC CASSPWRSGDYGYTF
TRBJ2-1 TRBV29-1 - TRBD2 TGCAGCGTGAGCCCACATCCTACTACTAGCGGGAGTTATATAGTGACACGGAATGAGCAGTTCTTC CSVSPHPTTSGSYIVTRNEQFF
TRBJ1-2 TRBV20-1 few - TGCAGTGCTAGACAATCGTATGGCTACACCTTC CSARQSYGYTF
TRBJ2-7 TRBV6-5 - - TGTGCCAGCAGTTACTCTGTTATGGGATCTTACGAGCAGTACTTC CASSYSVMGSYEQYF
TRBJ2-5 TRBV7-9 - - TGTGCCAGCAGCTTATTCCCCAGAACGTACCAAGAGACCCAGTACTTC CASSLFPRTYQETQYF
TRBJ2-1 TRBV2 few - TGTGCCAGGGAGAAGACTGGTTACAATGAGCAGTTCTTC CAREKTGYNEQFF
TRBJ1-4 TRBV18 - - TGTGCCAGCTCACCACCGGGGGGCTTACGTGAAAAACTGTTTTTT CASSPPGGLREKLFF
TRBJ1-3 TRBV28 few - TGTGCCAGCAGTTCAATGGGTTTTGGCTCTGGAAACACCATATATTTT CASSSMGFGSGNTIYF
TRBJ2-2 TRBV6-6 - - TGTGCCAGCAGTTATAGGCAGGGGAGCAATGGGGAGCTGTTTTTT CASSYRQGSNGELFF
TRBJ2-7 TRBV28 few - TGTGCCAGCAGTTTAAGGTCCCAGGCGTTGGACGAGCAGTACTTC CASSLRSQALDEQYF